The sequence of this T cell receptor beta chain was determined in a study of OX40 agonist ivuxolimab in advanced cancers. About the study: Enrolled patients in dose escalation had cancers that were hepatocellular carcinoma, melanoma, renal cell or head and neck cancer. Study results and limitations: With doses of 0.1 to 3.0 mg/kg, CD4+ and CD8+ blood T cells had undergone clonal expansion by week 6.

Clones were sequenced by immunoSEQ multiplex PCR, and TCRdb holds only the in-frame ones, with some missing. The sample carries fewer than 60,000 clones, 85% to 90% recorded once. This clone was detected only a few times. The antigen remains undetermined. Patients were excluded for autoimmune disease history or systemic immunosuppression. Blood samples were obtained at baseline, cycle 4 day 1, and cycle 7 day 1. The TCR sequence derives from an adult with an advanced solid tumor such as melanoma, head and neck, liver or kidney cancer. The sequences come from CD4+ or CD8+ T cells sorted from blood, collected in a trial of the OX40 agonist ivuxolimab.

Here the CDR3 reads CASSSASTGGGSPLHF. CDR3 in DNA: TGTGCCAGCAGTTCCGCCTCCACAGGAGGAGGGTCACCCCTCCACTTT. This chain links TRBV28 with TRBJ1-6; perhaps TRBD1 as D (5 bases). CDR1 and CDR2 (germline): MDHEN, SYDVKM. Between the trimmed V and J ends, which lost 4 bases and 10 bases, there was a span of 20 bases. The CDR3 runs 16 residues.